This TCR beta chain emerged from a study of identifying expanded T cells in peripheral blood. TCRdb keeps only in-frame clones here, not all; method: immunoSEQ multiplex PCR. In the table there are approximately 100,000 clones, around 90% of which are singletons. The CDR3 runs 15 residues. Germline V gene lookup returns CDR1 SGDLS and CDR2 YYNGEE. V gave up 3 bases and J gave up 4 bases; unmatched junction bases: 3. No infections or other immune events were documented during collection. This clone was detected once. The specimen was blood. The chain couples TRBV9 to TRBJ2-1; 11 positions agree with TRBD2. This clonotype was obtained from a person aged 18 to 70 in good health. CDR3: CASSELAGAYNEQFF. The CDR3 region has the DNA TGTGCCAGCAGCGAACTAGCGGGGGCATACAATGAGCAGTTCTTC.